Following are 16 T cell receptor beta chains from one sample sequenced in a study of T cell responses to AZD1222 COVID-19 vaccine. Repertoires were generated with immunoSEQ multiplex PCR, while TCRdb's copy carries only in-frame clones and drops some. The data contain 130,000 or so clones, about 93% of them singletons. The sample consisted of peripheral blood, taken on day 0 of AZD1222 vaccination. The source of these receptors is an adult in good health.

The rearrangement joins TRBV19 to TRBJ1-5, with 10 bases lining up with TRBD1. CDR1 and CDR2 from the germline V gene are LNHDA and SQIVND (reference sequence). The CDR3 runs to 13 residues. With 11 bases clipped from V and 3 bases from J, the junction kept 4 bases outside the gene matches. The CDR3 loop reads CAAGQGYNQPQHF. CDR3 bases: TGTGCCGCGGGACAGGGGTACAATCAGCCCCAGCATTTT.

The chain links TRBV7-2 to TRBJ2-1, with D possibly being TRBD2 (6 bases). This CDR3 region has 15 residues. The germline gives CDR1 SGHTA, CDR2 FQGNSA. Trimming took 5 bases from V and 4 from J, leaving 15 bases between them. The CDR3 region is CASSARGGQYNEQFF. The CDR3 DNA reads TGTGCCAGCAGCGCGCGGGGCGGGCAGTACAATGAGCAGTTCTTC.

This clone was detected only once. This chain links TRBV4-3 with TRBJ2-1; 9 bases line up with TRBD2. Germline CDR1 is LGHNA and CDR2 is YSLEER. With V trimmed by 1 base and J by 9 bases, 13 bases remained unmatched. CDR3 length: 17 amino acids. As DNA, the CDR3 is TGCGCCAGCAGCCAAGCGGCGAATGCGGGAGGGTTTAGTGAGCAGTTCTTC. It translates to CASSQAANAGGFSEQFF.

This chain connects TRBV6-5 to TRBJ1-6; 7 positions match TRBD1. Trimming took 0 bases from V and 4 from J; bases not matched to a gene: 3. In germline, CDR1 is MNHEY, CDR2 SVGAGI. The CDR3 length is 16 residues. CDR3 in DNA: TGTGCCAGCAGTTACTCGCAGGGACAGTATAATTCACCCCTCCACTTT. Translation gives CASSYSQGQYNSPLHF.

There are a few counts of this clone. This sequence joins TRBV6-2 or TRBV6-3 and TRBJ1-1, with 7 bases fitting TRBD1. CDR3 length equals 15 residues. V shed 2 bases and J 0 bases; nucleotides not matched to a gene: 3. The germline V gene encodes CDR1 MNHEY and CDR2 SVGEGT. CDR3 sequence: CASSYGQALNTEAFF. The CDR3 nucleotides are TGTGCCAGCAGTTACGGACAGGCCCTGAACACTGAAGCTTTCTTT.

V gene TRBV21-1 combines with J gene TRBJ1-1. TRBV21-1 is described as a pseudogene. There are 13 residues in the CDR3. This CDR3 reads CASGKQDHTEAFF. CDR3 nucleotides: TGTGCCAGCGGGAAACAAGATCACACTGAAGCTTTCTTT.

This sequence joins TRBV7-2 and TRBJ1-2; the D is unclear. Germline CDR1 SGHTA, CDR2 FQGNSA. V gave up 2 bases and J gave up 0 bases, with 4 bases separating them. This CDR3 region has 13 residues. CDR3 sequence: CASSLIPNYGYTF. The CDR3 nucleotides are TGTGCCAGCAGCTTAATCCCTAACTATGGCTACACCTTC.

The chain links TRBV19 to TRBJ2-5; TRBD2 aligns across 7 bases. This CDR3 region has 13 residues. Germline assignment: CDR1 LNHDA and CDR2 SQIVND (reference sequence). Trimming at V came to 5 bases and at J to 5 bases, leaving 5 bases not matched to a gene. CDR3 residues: CASSFREGETQYF. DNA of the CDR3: TGTGCCAGTAGTTTCAGGGAGGGCGAGACCCAGTACTTC.

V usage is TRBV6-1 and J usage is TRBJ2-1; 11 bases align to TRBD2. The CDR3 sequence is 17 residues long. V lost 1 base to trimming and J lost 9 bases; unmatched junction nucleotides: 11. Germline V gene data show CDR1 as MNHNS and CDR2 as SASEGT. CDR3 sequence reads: CASSEVFGLAGGGEQFF. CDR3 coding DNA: TGTGCCAGCAGTGAAGTCTTCGGGCTAGCGGGAGGAGGTGAGCAGTTCTTC.

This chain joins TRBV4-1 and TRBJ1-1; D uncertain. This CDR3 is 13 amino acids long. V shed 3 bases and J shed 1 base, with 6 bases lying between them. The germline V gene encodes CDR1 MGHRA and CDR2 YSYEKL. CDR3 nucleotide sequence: TGCGCCAGCAGCCAGACGCAGAACACTGAAGCTTTCTTT. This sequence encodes CASSQTQNTEAFF.

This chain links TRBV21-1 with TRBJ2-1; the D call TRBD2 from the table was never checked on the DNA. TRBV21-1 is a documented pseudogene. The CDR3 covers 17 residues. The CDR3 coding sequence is TGTGCCAGCAGCAAAGAGGGACTGGCGGGAGGGCGAGATGAGCAGTTCTTC. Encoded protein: CASSKEGLAGGRDEQFF.

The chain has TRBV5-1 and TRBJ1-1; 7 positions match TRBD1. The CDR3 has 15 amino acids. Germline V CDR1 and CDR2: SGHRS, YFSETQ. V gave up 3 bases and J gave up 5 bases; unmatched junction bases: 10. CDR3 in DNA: TGCGCCAGCAGCTCCAAGGGGGCTGGGACAACTGAAGCTTTCTTT. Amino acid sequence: CASSSKGAGTTEAFF.

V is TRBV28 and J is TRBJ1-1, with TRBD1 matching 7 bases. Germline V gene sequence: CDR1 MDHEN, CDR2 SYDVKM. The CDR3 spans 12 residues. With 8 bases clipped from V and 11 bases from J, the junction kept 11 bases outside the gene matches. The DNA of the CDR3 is TGTGCCAGCTTAAGGGGGCGGGAGCCGGCTTTCTTT. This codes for CASLRGREPAFF. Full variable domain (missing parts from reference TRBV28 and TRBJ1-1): DVKVTQSSRYLVKRTGEKVFLECVQDMDHENMFWYRQDPGLGLRLIYFSYDVKMKEKGDIPEGYSVSREKKERFSLILESASTNQTSMYLCASLRGREPAFFGQGTRLTVV.

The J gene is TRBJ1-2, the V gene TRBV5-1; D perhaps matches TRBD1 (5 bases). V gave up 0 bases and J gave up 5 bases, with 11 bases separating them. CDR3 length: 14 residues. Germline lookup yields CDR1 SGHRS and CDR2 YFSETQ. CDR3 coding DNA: TGCGCCAGCAGCTTGGGGGACTCGGATTATGGCTACACCTTC. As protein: CASSLGDSDYGYTF. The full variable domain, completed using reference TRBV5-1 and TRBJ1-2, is KAGVTQTPRYLIKTRGQQVTLSCSPISGHRSVSWYQQTPGQGLQFLFEYFSETQRNKGNFPGRFSGRQFSNSRSEMNVSTLELGDSALYLCASSLGDSDYGYTFGSGTRLTVV.

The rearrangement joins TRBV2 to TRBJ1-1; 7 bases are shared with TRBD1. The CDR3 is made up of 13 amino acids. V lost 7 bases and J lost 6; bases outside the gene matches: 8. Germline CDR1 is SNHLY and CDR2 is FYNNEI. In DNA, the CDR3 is TGTGCCAGCACTTATTCGGGACAGTCTGAAGCTTTCTTT. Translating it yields CASTYSGQSEAFF.

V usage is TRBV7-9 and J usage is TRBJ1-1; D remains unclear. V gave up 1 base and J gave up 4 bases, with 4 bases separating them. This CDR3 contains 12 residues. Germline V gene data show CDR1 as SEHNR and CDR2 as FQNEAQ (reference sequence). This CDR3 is CASSLVVTEAFF. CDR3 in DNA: TGTGCCAGCAGCTTAGTGGTCACTGAAGCTTTCTTT. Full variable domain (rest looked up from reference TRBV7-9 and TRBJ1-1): DTGVSQNPRHKITKRGQNVTFRCDPISEHNRLYWYRQTLGQGPEFLTYFQNEAQLEKSRLLSDRFSAERPKGSFSTLEIQRTEQGDSAMYLCASSLVVTEAFFGQGTRLTVV.